This T cell receptor (beta chain) is drawn from a study of blood T cell repertoires in COVID-19. Study-wide context: The study drew acute and convalescent COVID-19 samples from the United States, Italy and Spain.

Sequenced by immunoSEQ multiplex PCR; TCRdb stores in-frame clones only, minus some. The data show about 260,000 clones, with roughly 86% seen just once and around 0.7% held by the top ten. Sequenced input: peripheral blood. The source of this sequence is a human donor in a cohort sampled during active COVID-19.

The chain's CDR3 is CASSDSNQDQPQHF. The DNA for the CDR3 is TGTGCCAGCAGTGACTCGAACCAGGATCAGCCCCAGCATTTT. This chain connects TRBV6-4 to TRBJ1-5; D is unresolved. Germline loops: CDR1 MRHNA, CDR2 SNTAGT. Trimming pared 0 bases from V and 5 bases from J, leaving 8 bases between. The CDR3 is made up of 14 amino acids.